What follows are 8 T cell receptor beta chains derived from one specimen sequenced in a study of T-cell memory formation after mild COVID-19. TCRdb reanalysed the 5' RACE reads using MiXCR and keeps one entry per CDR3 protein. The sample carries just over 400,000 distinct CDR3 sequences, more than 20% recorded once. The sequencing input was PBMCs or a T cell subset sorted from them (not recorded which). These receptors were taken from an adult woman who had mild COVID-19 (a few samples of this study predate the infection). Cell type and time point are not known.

The CDR3 reads CASSSKTGVPTEAFF. The DNA for the CDR3 is TGTGCCAGCAGCTCAAAGACAGGGGTTCCCACTGAAGCTTTCTTT. V usage is TRBV7-8 and J usage is TRBJ1-1, with 8 bases lining up with TRBD1. The germline V gene has CDR1 SGHVS and CDR2 FQNEAQ. CDR3 size: 15 residues. The V gene end was trimmed by 4 bases and the J gene end by 4 bases; junction bases not matched to a gene: 8.

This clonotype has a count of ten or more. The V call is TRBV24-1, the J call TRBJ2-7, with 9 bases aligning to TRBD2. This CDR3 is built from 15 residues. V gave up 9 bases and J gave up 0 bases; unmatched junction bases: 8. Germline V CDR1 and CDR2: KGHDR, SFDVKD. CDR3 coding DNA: TGTGCCACCTCGGCTAGCGGGGAGAGCTCCTACGAGCAGTACTTC. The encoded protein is CATSASGESSYEQYF.

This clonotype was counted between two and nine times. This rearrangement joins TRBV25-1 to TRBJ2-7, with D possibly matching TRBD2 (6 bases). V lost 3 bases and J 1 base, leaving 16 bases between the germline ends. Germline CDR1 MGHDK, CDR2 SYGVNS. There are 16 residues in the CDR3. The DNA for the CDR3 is TGTGCCAGCAGTGATTCGGGTATTCGGGGGTCCTACGAGCAGTACTTC. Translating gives CASSDSGIRGSYEQYF.

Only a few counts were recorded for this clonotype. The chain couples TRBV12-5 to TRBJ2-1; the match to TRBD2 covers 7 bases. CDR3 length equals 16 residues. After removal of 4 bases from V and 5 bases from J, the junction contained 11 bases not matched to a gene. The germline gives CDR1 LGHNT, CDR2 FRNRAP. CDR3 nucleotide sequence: TGTGCTAGTGGTTCGGATAGCGGGCCGACCCACAATGAGCAGTTCTTC. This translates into CASGSDSGPTHNEQFF.

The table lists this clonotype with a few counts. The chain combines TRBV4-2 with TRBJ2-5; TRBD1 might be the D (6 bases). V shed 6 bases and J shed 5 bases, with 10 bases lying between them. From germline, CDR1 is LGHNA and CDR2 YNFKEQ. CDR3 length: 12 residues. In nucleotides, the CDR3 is TGTGCCAGCAGTGACAGGAGGGAGACCCAGTACTTC. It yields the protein CASSDRRETQYF.

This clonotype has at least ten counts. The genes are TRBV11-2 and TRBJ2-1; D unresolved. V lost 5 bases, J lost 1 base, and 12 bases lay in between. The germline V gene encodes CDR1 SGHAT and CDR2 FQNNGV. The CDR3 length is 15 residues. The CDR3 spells CASSPTGESYNEQFF. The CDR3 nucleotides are TGTGCCAGCAGCCCCACGGGTGAGTCCTACAATGAGCAGTTCTTC.

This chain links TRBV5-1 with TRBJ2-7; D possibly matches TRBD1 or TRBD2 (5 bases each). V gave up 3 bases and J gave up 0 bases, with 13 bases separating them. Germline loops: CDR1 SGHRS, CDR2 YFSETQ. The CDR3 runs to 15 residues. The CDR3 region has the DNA TGCGCCAGCAGCTCGTGGGGGTCTAGCTCCTACGAGCAGTACTTC. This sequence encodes CASSSWGSSSYEQYF.

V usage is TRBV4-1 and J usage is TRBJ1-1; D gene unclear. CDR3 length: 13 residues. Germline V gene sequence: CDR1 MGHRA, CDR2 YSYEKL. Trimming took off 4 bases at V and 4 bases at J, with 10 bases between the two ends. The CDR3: CASSREGFTEAFF. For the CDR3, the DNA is TGCGCCAGCAGCCGAGAGGGTTTCACTGAAGCTTTCTTT.